Listed here are 7 T cell receptor beta chains from one sample, sequenced in a study of cytomegalovirus exposure and HLA in healthy donors. Researchers ran the PCR with 60 Vbeta and 13 Jbeta primers. This table comes from immunoSEQ multiplex PCR, and its TCRdb copy is limited to in-frame clones, with some not included. Here the sample spans roughly 120,000 clones, roughly two thirds being singletons. Specimen: PBMCs. The source of these receptors is a man in his late teens or twenties in good health and CMV-seropositive.

The chain recombines TRBV10-2 with TRBJ2-7; D gene uncertain. The germline gives CDR1 WSHSY, CDR2 SAAADI. V dropped 8 bases and J dropped 4 bases, with 12 bases sitting between them. The CDR3 loop spans 12 amino acids. Here the CDR3 DNA reads TGCGCCAGCGGTTCCACGGGTTACGAGCAGTACGTC. Its translation: CASGSTGYEQYV.

The chain employs TRBV5-6 and TRBJ2-7; the match to TRBD1 covers 9 bases. Germline CDR1 and CDR2: SGHDT and YYEEEE. The V and J ends lost 4 bases and 1 base, in that order; junction bases with no gene match: 18. CDR3 length equals 19 residues. CDR3 DNA: TGTGCCAGCAGCGCTACATCATGGGTCCGGGACAGGGATTCCTACGAGCAGTACGTC. This sequence encodes CASSATSWVRDRDSYEQYV.

The chain joins TRBV6-6 to TRBJ2-7; possibly TRBD2 for D (5 bases). From germline, CDR1 is MNHNY and CDR2 SVGAGI (reference sequence). The CDR3 has 15 residues. Deletions cut 2 bases from V and 2 bases from J, with 13 bases between. CDR3 coding DNA: TGTGCCAGCAGTTACCCCGGGATCGGAACCTACGAGCAGTACTTC. Translation gives CASSYPGIGTYEQYF.

The chain employs TRBV25-1 and TRBJ2-3; D perhaps matches TRBD2 (6 bases). V dropped 6 bases and J dropped 5 bases, with 24 bases sitting between them. In germline, CDR1 is MGHDK, CDR2 SYGVNS. The CDR3 is 17 amino acids. CDR3 DNA sequence: TGTGCCAGCAGGGGGGGAAATGTGGCGGGGACCCAAGATACGCAGTATTTT. Translating gives CASRGGNVAGTQDTQYF.

The rearrangement joins TRBV30 to TRBJ1-5; maybe TRBD1 (5 bases). The CDR3 spans 15 residues. Looked up from germline, CDR1 is GTSNPN and CDR2 is SVGIG (reference sequence). V dropped 0 bases and J dropped 2 bases, with 11 bases sitting between them. The CDR3 loop reads CAWSVPGKGNQPQHF. In DNA form, the CDR3 reads TGTGCCTGGAGTGTACCAGGGAAGGGCAATCAGCCCCAGCATTTT.

The chain joins TRBV6-5 to TRBJ2-1; a weak D match, TRBD2 (6 bases). The V end was cut by 6 bases, the J end by 2 bases, with 14 bases between. There are 15 residues in the CDR3. CDR1 and CDR2 (germline): MNHEY, SVGAGI. CDR3 residues: CASRRGTGTYNEQFF. CDR3 nucleotides: TGTGCCAGCAGACGGGGGACGGGCACCTACAATGAGCAGTTCTTC.

The CDR3 sequence: CASSILAGAVYEQYF. The CDR3 DNA reads as TGTGCCAGTAGTATATTGGCAGGGGCGGTTTACGAGCAGTACTTC. V usage is TRBV19 and J usage is TRBJ2-7, with D possibly matching TRBD1 (6 bases). This CDR3 region has 15 residues. V was cut by 2 bases and J by 4 bases, with 15 bases left in between. The V gene's germline CDR1 is LNHDA and CDR2 SQIVND (reference sequence).